Below, 2 T cell receptor beta chains from the same sample are listed, as sequenced in a study of shared clonotypes between healthy human individuals. Assay: immunoSEQ multiplex PCR; the TCRdb copy retains only in-frame clones and omits some. There are roughly 2 million clones in the sample; around 95% occur only once, and approximately 0.13% lies in the top ten. The material sequenced was naive CD4+ T cells sorted from blood. Subset denoted: CD45RA+ positively selected. The receptors were gathered from a man younger than 35 in good health.

The chain has TRBV6-6 and TRBJ2-3; 9 bases line up with TRBD2. Germline CDR1 MNHNY, CDR2 SVGAGI (reference sequence). CDR3 length equals 14 residues. The trim removed 6 bases at V and 2 bases at J, leaving 3 bases unmatched. The CDR3 coding sequence is TGTGCCAGCAGGCGGGAGGGCCTCACAGATACGCAGTATTTT. It codes for CASRREGLTDTQYF.

V gene TRBV2 combines with J gene TRBJ1-2; perhaps TRBD1 as D (6 bases). The CDR3 has 13 residues. The V gene lost 5 bases and the J gene lost 6 bases, with 13 bases spanning the gap. Germline V lookup: CDR1 SNHLY, CDR2 FYNNEI. The CDR3 loop reads CASSLGQRDGYTF. CDR3 bases: TGTGCCAGCAGTCTTGGACAGCGGGATGGCTACACCTTC.